This T cell receptor beta chain is drawn from a study of CD8 T cells in Susac syndrome. Comment on this clonotype: The antigen is undetermined.

Germline CDR1 reads LNHDA; CDR2 reads SQIVND (reference sequence). Trimming shortened V by 2 bases and J by 5 bases, and 12 bases separated the two germline ends. The CDR3 contains 14 residues. A quantity of roughly 0.5 to 1 ug RNA underwent reverse transcription using random hexamers. Amplification of TCR beta CDR3 spanned 54 Vbeta and 13 Jbeta via immunoSEQ multiplex PCR. TCRdb ran MiXCR on the immunoSEQ multiplex PCR reads and lists one entry per CDR3 protein. The top ten clones hold over 0.25% of a sample with 85,000 to 90,000 distinct CDR3 sequences, approximately 95% of them seen once. Overall study findings and caveats: The study conceded that its TCR sequencing and HLA analysis involved relatively few individuals.

The chain has TRBV19 and TRBJ1-1; D is uncertain. The sequencing input was CD8+ T cells from PBMCs. This receptor was obtained from a human donor in good health. The CDR3 spells CASSISSRRTEAFF. The CDR3, as DNA: TGTGCCAGTAGTATAAGTAGCAGACGGACTGAAGCTTTCTTT. Supplemented by reference TRBV19 and TRBJ1-1, the full variable domain reads DGGITQSPKYLFRKEGQNVTLSCEQNLNHDAMYWYRQDPGQGLRLIYYSQIVNDFQKGDIAEGYSVSREKKESFPLTVTSAQKNPTAFYLCASSISSRRTEAFFGQGTRLTVV.